This entry features one T cell receptor beta chain sequence. The sample belongs to a study of identical twins. cDNA carried unique molecular identifiers, and a universal primer site was added by template switching. TCRdb called the 5' RACE reads again in MiXCR, with one record for every CDR3 protein. The profile covers some 660,000 distinct CDR3 sequences, with over 8.5% appearing a single time and 0.98% taken by the ten largest. The V and J ends lost 5 bases and 7 bases respectively, with 21 bases between them. The CDR3 runs to 16 residues. Per germline, CDR1 SGHAT and CDR2 FQNNGV. The same specimen was also included in a second study, on yellow fever vaccine responses in identical twins.

This chain links TRBV11-2 with TRBJ2-1; D might be TRBD2 (6 bases). The specimen was PBMCs. The sequence was obtained from a woman under 30 in good health. The DNA of the CDR3 is TGTGCCAGCAGCCGCCGGGTAGCGGCTCTCAAAAATGAGCAGTTCTTC. Its protein is CASSRRVAALKNEQFF.